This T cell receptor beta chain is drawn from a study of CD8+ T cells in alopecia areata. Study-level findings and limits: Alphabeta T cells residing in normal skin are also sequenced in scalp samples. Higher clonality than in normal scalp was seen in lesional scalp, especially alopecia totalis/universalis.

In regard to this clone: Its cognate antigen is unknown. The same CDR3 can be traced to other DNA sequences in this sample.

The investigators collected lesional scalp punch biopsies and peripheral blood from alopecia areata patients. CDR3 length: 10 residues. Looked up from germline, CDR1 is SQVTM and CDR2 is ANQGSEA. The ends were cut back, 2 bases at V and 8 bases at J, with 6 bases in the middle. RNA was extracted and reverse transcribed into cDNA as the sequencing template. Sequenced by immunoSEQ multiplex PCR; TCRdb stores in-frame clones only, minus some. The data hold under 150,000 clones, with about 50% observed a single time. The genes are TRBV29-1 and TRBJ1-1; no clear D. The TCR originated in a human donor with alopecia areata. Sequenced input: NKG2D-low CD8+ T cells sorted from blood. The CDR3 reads CSVESTEAFF. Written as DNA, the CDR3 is TGCAGCGTTGAATCAACCGAAGCTTTCTTT.